This TCR beta chain was sequenced in a study of blood T cell repertoires in COVID-19. Whole-study context: Whether acute or convalescent, the COVID-19 samples came from the United States, Italy and Spain. PBMCs, B-cell-depleted T cells, or T cells were the source of the cDNA or gDNA that made up the material.

CDR3 size: 14 residues. With V trimmed by 8 bases and J by 4 bases, 10 bases remained unmatched. Germline CDR1 SQVTM, CDR2 ANQGSEA. In the original workflow: Reference gene primer amplification yielded estimated nucleated cell counts. Assay used: immunoSEQ multiplex PCR; TCRdb lists only in-frame clones, some missing. V and J calls and clone size are copied from that table; D and trimming were computed from the DNA. The table shows some 150,000 clones, with roughly 87% occurring only once. This receptor was identified in a woman aged 45-60 years with acute or convalescent COVID-19. The rearrangement joins TRBV29-1 to TRBJ2-3; 9 positions match TRBD1. Sequences were obtained from peripheral blood. CDR3 region: CSSIGTGSADTQYF. CDR3 in DNA: TGCAGCTCAATAGGGACAGGGTCTGCAGATACGCAGTATTTT.